This paragraph covers one TCR beta chain sequence. This sample is drawn from a study of blood T cell repertoires in COVID-19. This CDR3 contains 15 residues. The V gene lost 7 bases and the J gene lost 0 bases, with 15 bases spanning the gap. Looked up from germline, CDR1 is SGHRS and CDR2 is YFSETQ. Using immunoSEQ multiplex PCR, the repertoire was profiled, and TCRdb retains in-frame clones only, with some absent. In the table there are about 190,000 clones, roughly 78% of which are singletons. The chain carries TRBV5-1 and TRBJ2-3; TRBD2 might be the D (6 bases). Sequencing was carried out using peripheral blood. This sequence originates from a woman of 80 years or more with active or convalescent COVID-19. CDR3 sequence reads: CASGAGPPSTDTQYF. The CDR3, as DNA: TGCGCCAGCGGCGCGGGGCCACCGAGCACAGATACGCAGTATTTT.